These 13 T cell receptor beta chains were all obtained from the same sample, sequenced in a study of cytomegalovirus exposure and HLA in healthy donors. Only in-frame clones appear in the TCRdb table, and some are missing; sequencing was by immunoSEQ multiplex PCR. The sample has under 200,000 clones, about 90% seen once. The source material was PBMCs. The receptors were sampled from a woman younger than 30 in good health and CMV-seropositive.

The CDR3 DNA sequence: TGCGCCAGCAGCCAAGGACTGGCTCACGAGCAGTTCTTC. Residues: CASSQGLAHEQFF. The chain is built from TRBV4-1 and TRBJ2-1; the D is unclear. The V gene lost 1 base and the J gene lost 10 bases, with 11 bases spanning the gap. The CDR3 extends over 13 amino acids. Germline values: CDR1 MGHRA, CDR2 YSYEKL.

The V and J genes are TRBV28 and TRBJ2-2; unclear D gene. Per germline, CDR1 MDHEN and CDR2 SYDVKM. There are 16 residues in the CDR3. V was shortened by 3 bases and J by 1 base, with 12 bases between the two germline ends. CDR3 residues: CASSFGAIMNTGELFF. The CDR3 bases are TGTGCCAGCAGTTTCGGTGCGATCATGAACACCGGGGAGCTGTTTTTT.

The CDR3 spells CASSLGSNQPQHF. CDR3 in DNA: TGTGCCAGCAGTCTCGGGAGCAATCAGCCCCAGCATTTT. J is TRBJ1-5 and V is TRBV6-5, with D unclear. The CDR3 runs 13 residues. The germline CDR1 and CDR2 sequences are MNHEY and SVGAGI. The V gene lost 5 bases and the J gene lost 1 base, with 6 bases spanning the gap.

V is TRBV5-6 and J is TRBJ2-5; D possibly corresponds to TRBD2 (5 bases). The CDR3 loop spans 13 amino acids. In germline, CDR1 is SGHDT, CDR2 YYEEEE. Trimming removed 0 bases at V and 8 bases at J, with 11 bases between. The CDR3 nucleotides read TGTGCCAGCAGCTTGGCCGATCGGGAAACCCAGTACTTC. Its protein product is CASSLADRETQYF. Variable domain in full (rest from reference TRBV5-6 and TRBJ2-5): DAGVTQSPTHLIKTRGQQVTLRCSPKSGHDTVSWYQQALGQGPQFIFQYYEEEERQRGNFPDRFSGHQFPNYSSELNVNALLLGDSALYLCASSLADRETQYFGPGTRLLVL.

This clone was counted only a few times. The chain is built from TRBV7-3 and TRBJ2-7, with TRBD1 as a possible D gene (6 bases). Germline V CDR1 and CDR2: SGHTA, FQGTGA. This CDR3 comprises 13 residues. The V and J ends lost 1 base and 6 bases respectively, with 10 bases between them. This CDR3 is CASSLREGGEQYF. The CDR3 nucleotides read TGTGCCAGCAGCTTAAGGGAAGGGGGCGAGCAGTACTTC.

This clone is a singleton in its sample. The chain couples TRBV6-5 to TRBJ2-7; 8 positions match TRBD1. CDR1 and CDR2 from the germline V gene are MNHEY and SVGAGI. The length of the CDR3 is 15 residues. After removal of 7 bases from V and 3 bases from J, the junction contained 11 bases not matched to a gene. In DNA, the CDR3 is TGTGCCAGCACCCCCGGACAGGGCCTAGGCTACGAGCAGTACTTC. It codes for CASTPGQGLGYEQYF.

The chain uses TRBV7-6 and TRBJ2-7; D is perhaps TRBD2 (5 bases). Per the germline V gene, CDR1 is SGHVS and CDR2 is FNYEAQ. Trimming removed 4 bases from V and 3 bases from J, with 16 bases in between. This CDR3 comprises 15 residues. Here the CDR3 reads CASSYGRVRGYEQYF. For the CDR3, the DNA is TGTGCCAGCAGCTACGGAAGGGTCCGGGGCTACGAGCAGTACTTC.

This chain connects TRBV2 to TRBJ2-2, with TRBD2 as a possible D gene (6 bases). Trimming took 2 bases from V and 7 from J, leaving 17 bases between them. CDR1 SNHLY and CDR2 FYNNEI come from the germline V gene. This CDR3 region has 16 residues. The CDR3 loop is CASSESRMKGGGELFF. Written as DNA, the CDR3 is TGTGCCAGCAGTGAAAGTAGGATGAAGGGAGGCGGGGAGCTGTTTTTT. Combining the CDR3 with reference TRBV2 and TRBJ2-2 gives the whole variable domain EPEVTQTPSHQVTQMGQEVILRCVPISNHLYFYWYRQILGQKVEFLVSFYNNEISEKSEIFDDQFSVERPDGSNFTLKIRSTKLEDSAMYFCASSESRMKGGGELFFGEGSRLTVL.

This clone has a handful of counts. The same CDR3 can be traced to other DNA sequences in this sample. This chain uses TRBV4-1 with TRBJ2-7, with 8 nucleotides matching TRBD1. The trim removed 1 base at V and 3 bases at J, leaving 2 bases unmatched. Germline V gene sequence: CDR1 MGHRA, CDR2 YSYEKL. The CDR3 has 14 residues. The CDR3 DNA reads as TGCGCCAGCAGCCAAGGACAGGGGAACTACGAGCAGTACTTC. It codes for CASSQGQGNYEQYF.

The genes are TRBV19 and TRBJ1-5; possible D gene TRBD1, 5 bases. V was pared by 3 bases and J by 6 bases, with 12 bases between. The CDR3 is 14 residues long. Germline V gene data show CDR1 as LNHDA and CDR2 as SQIVND (reference sequence). The CDR3 sequence is CASSIQGGAQPQHF. Here the CDR3 DNA reads TGTGCCAGTAGTATCCAGGGCGGCGCTCAGCCCCAGCATTTT.

CDR3 DNA sequence: TGCGCCAGCAGCCAACTAGACTTCTCTGGAAACACCATATATTTT. As protein: CASSQLDFSGNTIYF. The rearrangement uses TRBV4-1 and TRBJ1-3; no clear D. Germline CDR1 and CDR2: MGHRA and YSYEKL. This CDR3 comprises 15 residues. V lost 2 bases and J lost 0, with 8 bases in between.

V is TRBV9 and J is TRBJ2-2, with TRBD1 as a possible D gene (5 bases). The germline V gene has CDR1 SGDLS and CDR2 YYNGEE. The CDR3 sequence is 14 residues long. Trimming took 1 base from V and 4 from J, leaving 8 bases between them. CDR3 sequence reads: CASSVQGVTGELFF. CDR3 bases: TGTGCCAGCAGCGTACAGGGTGTCACCGGGGAGCTGTTTTTT.

The CDR3 sequence is CASSISLYNEQFF. The DNA of the CDR3 is TGTGCCAGTAGTATCTCCCTGTACAATGAGCAGTTCTTC. The gene calls are TRBV19 and TRBJ2-1; no clear D. The germline CDR1 and CDR2 sequences are LNHDA and SQIVND (reference sequence). V lost 3 bases to trimming and J lost 4 bases, with 7 bases between them. The CDR3 is 13 residues long. The whole variable domain, remainder taken from reference TRBV19 and TRBJ2-1, is DGGITQSPKYLFRKEGQNVTLSCEQNLNHDAMYWYRQDPGQGLRLIYYSQIVNDFQKGDIAEGYSVSREKKESFPLTVTSAQKNPTAFYLCASSISLYNEQFFGPGTRLTVL.